This TCR beta chain derives from a study of shared clonotypes between healthy human individuals. Only in-frame clones appear in the TCRdb table, and some are missing; sequencing was by immunoSEQ multiplex PCR. There are some 1,400,000 clones in the sample; around 97% occur only once, and roughly 1.2% lies in the top ten. Donors, healthy HIV-negative adults, lacked recent acute infections or vaccinations. The length of the CDR3 is 15 residues. V shed 4 bases, J shed 5 bases, and the junction held 8 bases outside the gene matches. Germline loops: CDR1 SGDLS, CDR2 YYNGEE. The clonotype comes from a man aged 25-45 years in good health. The chain employs TRBV9 and TRBJ2-7; TRBD2 matches 11 bases. Sequenced material: naive CD4+ T cells sorted from blood. As for subset: CD45RA+ positively selected. The DNA of the CDR3 is TGTGCCAGCAGCCGTAGCGGGAGGGCGGGCGACGAGCAGTACTTC. Protein product: CASSRSGRAGDEQYF.